This T cell receptor beta chain appears in the sequencing data of a study of CD8+ T cells in alopecia areata. About the study: Those patients who were treated received oral tofacitinib, which was given at 5 to 10 mg twice daily for moderate-to-severe alopecia areata.

About this clone itself: Its antigen is not known.

The germline V gene encodes CDR1 MNHEY and CDR2 SMNVEV (reference sequence). CDR3 length equals 14 residues. Trimming stripped 0 bases from V and 8 bases from J, with 13 bases between. Broader study findings: Lesional scalp, especially alopecia totalis/universalis, showed higher clonality than normal scalp.

Extracted from the samples, RNA was reverse transcribed into cDNA to serve as the sequencing template. This table comes from immunoSEQ multiplex PCR, and its TCRdb copy is limited to in-frame clones, with some not included. There are about 12,000 clones in the sample; approximately 60% occur only once, and roughly 21% lies in the top ten. Peripheral blood, together with lesional scalp punch biopsies, was collected from alopecia areata patients. V and J are TRBV27 and TRBJ1-1; a weak D match, TRBD1 (6 bases). The sequencing sample was made of skin. This TCR derives from a human donor with alopecia areata. CDR3 in amino acids: CASSLSFSGEEAFF. The CDR3 bases are TGTGCCAGCAGTTTATCGTTTTCAGGGGAAGAAGCTTTCTTT.